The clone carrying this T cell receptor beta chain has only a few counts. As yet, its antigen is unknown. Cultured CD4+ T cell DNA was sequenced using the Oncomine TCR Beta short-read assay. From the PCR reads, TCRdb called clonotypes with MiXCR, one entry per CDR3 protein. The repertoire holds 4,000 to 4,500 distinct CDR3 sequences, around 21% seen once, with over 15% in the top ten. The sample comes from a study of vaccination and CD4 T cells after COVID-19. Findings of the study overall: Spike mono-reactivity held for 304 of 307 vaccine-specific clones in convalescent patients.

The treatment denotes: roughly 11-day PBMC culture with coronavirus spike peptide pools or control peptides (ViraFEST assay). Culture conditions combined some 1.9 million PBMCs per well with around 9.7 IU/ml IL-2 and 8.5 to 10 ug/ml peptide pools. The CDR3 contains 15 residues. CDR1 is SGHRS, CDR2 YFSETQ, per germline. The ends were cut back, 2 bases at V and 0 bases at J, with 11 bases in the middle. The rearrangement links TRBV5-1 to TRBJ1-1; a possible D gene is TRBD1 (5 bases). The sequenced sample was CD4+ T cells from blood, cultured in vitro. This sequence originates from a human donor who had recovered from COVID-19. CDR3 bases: TGCGCCAGCAGCTTCGGGGGGGGTATGAACACTGAAGCTTTCTTT. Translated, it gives CASSFGGGMNTEAFF.